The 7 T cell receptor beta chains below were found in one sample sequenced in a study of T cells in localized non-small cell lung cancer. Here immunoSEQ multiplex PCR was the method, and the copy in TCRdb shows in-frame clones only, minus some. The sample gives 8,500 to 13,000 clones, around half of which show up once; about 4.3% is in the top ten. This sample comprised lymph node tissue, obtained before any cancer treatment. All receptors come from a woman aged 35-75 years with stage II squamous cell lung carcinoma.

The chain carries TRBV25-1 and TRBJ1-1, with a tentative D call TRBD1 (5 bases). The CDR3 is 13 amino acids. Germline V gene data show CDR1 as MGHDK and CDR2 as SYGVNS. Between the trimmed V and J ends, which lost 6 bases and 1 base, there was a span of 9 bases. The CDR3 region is CASRLTGNTEAFF. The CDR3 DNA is TGTGCCAGCAGATTAACAGGGAACACTGAAGCTTTCTTT.

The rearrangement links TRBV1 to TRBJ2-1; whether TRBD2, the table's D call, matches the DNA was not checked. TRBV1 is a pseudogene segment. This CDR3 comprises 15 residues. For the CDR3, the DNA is TGCGCCAGCAGCCCCTTAGCGGGAGGGCTCTATGAGCAGTTCTTC. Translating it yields CASSPLAGGLYEQFF.

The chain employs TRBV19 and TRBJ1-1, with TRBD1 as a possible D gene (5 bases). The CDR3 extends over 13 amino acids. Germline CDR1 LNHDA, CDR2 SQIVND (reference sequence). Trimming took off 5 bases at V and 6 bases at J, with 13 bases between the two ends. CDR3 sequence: CASSRREGAEAFF. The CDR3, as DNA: TGTGCCAGTAGTCGCAGGGAGGGAGCTGAAGCTTTCTTT.

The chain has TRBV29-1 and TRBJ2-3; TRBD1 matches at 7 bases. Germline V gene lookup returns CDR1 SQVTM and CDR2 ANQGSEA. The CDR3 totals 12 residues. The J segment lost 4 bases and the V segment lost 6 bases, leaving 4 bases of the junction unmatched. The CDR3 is CSVHRGSDTQYF. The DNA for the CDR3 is TGCAGCGTGCACAGGGGTTCAGATACGCAGTATTTT.

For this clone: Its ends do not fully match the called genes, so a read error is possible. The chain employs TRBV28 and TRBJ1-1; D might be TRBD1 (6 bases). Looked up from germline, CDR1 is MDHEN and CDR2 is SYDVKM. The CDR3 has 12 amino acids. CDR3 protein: CASSLYRVEAFF. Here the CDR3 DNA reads TGTGCCAGCAGCTTATACAGGGTTGAAGCTTTCTTT.

This CDR3 reads CASSYYGRRDAGNTIYF. The CDR3 DNA is TGTGCCAGCAGTTACTATGGACGGAGGGACGCTGGAAACACCATATATTTT. The gene calls are TRBV6-8 and TRBJ1-3; D perhaps matches TRBD1 (5 bases). CDR3 length equals 17 residues. Between the trimmed V and J ends, which lost 1 base and 2 bases, there was a span of 15 bases. Germline CDR1 is MNHGY and CDR2 is SAAAGT.

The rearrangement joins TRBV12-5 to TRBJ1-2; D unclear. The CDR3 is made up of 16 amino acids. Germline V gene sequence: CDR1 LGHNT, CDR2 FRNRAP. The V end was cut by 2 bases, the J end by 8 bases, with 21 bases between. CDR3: CASGLIGAPVVEGYTF. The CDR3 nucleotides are TGTGCTAGTGGTTTGATCGGAGCCCCGGTGGTTGAGGGCTACACCTTC.